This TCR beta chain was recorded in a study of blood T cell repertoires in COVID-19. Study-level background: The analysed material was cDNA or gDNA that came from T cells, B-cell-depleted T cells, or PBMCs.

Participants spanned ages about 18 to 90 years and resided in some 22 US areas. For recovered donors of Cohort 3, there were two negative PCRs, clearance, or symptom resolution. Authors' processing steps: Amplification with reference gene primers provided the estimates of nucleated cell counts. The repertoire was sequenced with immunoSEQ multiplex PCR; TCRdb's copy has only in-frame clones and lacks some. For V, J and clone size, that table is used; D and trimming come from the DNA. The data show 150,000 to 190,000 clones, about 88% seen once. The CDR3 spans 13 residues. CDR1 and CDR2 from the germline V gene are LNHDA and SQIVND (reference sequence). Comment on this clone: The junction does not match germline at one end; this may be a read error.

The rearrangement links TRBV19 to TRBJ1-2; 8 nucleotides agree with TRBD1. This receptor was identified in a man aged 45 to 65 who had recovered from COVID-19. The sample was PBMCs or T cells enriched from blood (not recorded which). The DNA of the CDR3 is TGTGCCAGTACGACAGGGGCAGGCTATCGCTACACCTTC. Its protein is CASTTGAGYRYTF.